This T cell receptor (beta chain) was observed in a study of shared clonotypes between healthy human individuals. The V segment lost 3 bases and the J segment 7 bases; nucleotides outside the gene matches: 5. Germline CDR1 SGHRS, CDR2 YFSETQ. The CDR3 runs 13 residues. Broader study findings: Sampling was confined to blood; repertoires within tissues likely differ. Only a few donors were included, so the genetic and exposure-history diversity represented was limited.

For this clone: The antigen remains unidentified.

How the authors handled the data: Junction-only immunoSEQ sequences carried no quality scores, so filtering differed. Assay used: immunoSEQ multiplex PCR; TCRdb lists only in-frame clones, some missing. The V and J calls and clone size were taken over from that table, and D and trimming were inferred from the DNA. This table has 230,000 or so clones, approximately 65% appearing once. This TCR was recovered from a man aged 30 to 39 in good health. V usage is TRBV5-1 and J usage is TRBJ2-5; TRBD1 aligns across 8 bases. The sequencing sample was made of memory CD4+ T cells sorted from blood. Subset denoted: CD45RA-negative fraction. Written as DNA, the CDR3 is TGCGCCAGCAGCTCCGACAGGGGAGGGACCCAGTACTTC. Protein: CASSSDRGGTQYF.